The 32 T cell receptor beta chains below come from one sample, sequenced in a study of cytomegalovirus exposure and HLA in healthy donors. Clones were read by immunoSEQ multiplex PCR, and TCRdb kept only the in-frame ones, dropping some. The sample gives some 150,000 clones, around nine tenths of which show up once; about 7.9% is in the top ten. The material sequenced was PBMCs. Receptors were obtained from a woman aged 18-29 years in good health and CMV-seropositive.

This clone was recorded once. The V and J genes are TRBV7-9 and TRBJ1-3, with D hard to call. CDR1 is SEHNR, CDR2 FQNEAQ, per germline (reference sequence). V was trimmed by 10 bases and J by 2 bases, leaving 18 bases between them. CDR3 length: 15 residues. The CDR3 is CATPIGGMTGNTIYF. The CDR3 DNA reads as TGTGCCACCCCAATTGGCGGAATGACTGGAAACACCATATATTTT. The full variable domain, completed using reference TRBV7-9 and TRBJ1-3, is DTGVSQNPRHKITKRGQNVTFRCDPISEHNRLYWYRQTLGQGPEFLTYFQNEAQLEKSRLLSDRFSAERPKGSFSTLEIQRTEQGDSAMYLCATPIGGMTGNTIYFGEGSWLTVV.

The V call is TRBV14, the J call TRBJ2-3; D is perhaps TRBD1 (6 bases). This CDR3 is 20 amino acids long. From germline, CDR1 is SGHDN and CDR2 FVKESK. V lost 0 bases and J lost 0, with 22 bases in between. The CDR3: CASSQDIDRPSLQSTDTQYF. DNA for the CDR3: TGTGCCAGCAGCCAAGATATAGACAGGCCTTCATTACAGAGCACAGATACGCAGTATTTT.

This sequence joins TRBV5-6 and TRBJ1-1; D not certain. Germline V gives CDR1 SGHDT, CDR2 YYEEEE. Trimming took off 1 base at V and 7 bases at J, with 8 bases between the two ends. The CDR3 is 12 residues long. CDR3 in DNA: TGTGCCAGCAGCTTGACCTCCGGTGAAGCTTTCTTT. Its translation: CASSLTSGEAFF. Combining the CDR3 with reference TRBV5-6 and TRBJ1-1 gives the whole variable domain DAGVTQSPTHLIKTRGQQVTLRCSPKSGHDTVSWYQQALGQGPQFIFQYYEEEERQRGNFPDRFSGHQFPNYSSELNVNALLLGDSALYLCASSLTSGEAFFGQGTRLTVV.

This clone was recorded only once. J is TRBJ2-1 and V is TRBV5-5, with TRBD2 identical over 10 bases. Germline trimming cut 0 bases from V and 0 bases from J; bases unmatched to any gene: 0. This CDR3 spans 16 amino acids. Germline CDR1 reads SGHKS; CDR2 reads YYEKEE (reference sequence). The CDR3 sequence: CASSLGLAGSYNEQFF. The CDR3, as DNA: TGTGCCAGCAGCTTGGGACTAGCGGGCTCCTACAATGAGCAGTTCTTC.

The rearrangement joins TRBV5-4 to TRBJ2-7; a possible D gene is TRBD1 (5 bases). Germline V gene sequence: CDR1 SGHNT, CDR2 YYREEE (reference sequence). CDR3 length equals 14 residues. V was trimmed by 1 base and J by 0 bases, leaving 8 bases between them. CDR3 residues: CASSLRGGSYEQYF. The CDR3, as DNA: TGTGCCAGCAGCTTGAGGGGCGGCTCCTACGAGCAGTACTTC.

The chain links TRBV5-1 to TRBJ2-1; 7 bases match TRBD2. J was trimmed by 6 bases and V by 0 bases; bases with no gene match: 9. Germline V lookup: CDR1 SGHRS, CDR2 YFSETQ. CDR3 size: 16 residues. The CDR3 DNA is TGCGCCAGCAGCTTGGCCCCTAGCGGTGGGGGCAATGAGCAGTTCTTC. Protein sequence: CASSLAPSGGGNEQFF.

J is TRBJ1-6 and V is TRBV7-8; 9 bases are a match to TRBD1. The CDR3 has 15 amino acids. Germline V gene data show CDR1 as SGHVS and CDR2 as FQNEAQ. After removal of 6 bases from V and 16 bases from J, the junction contained 16 bases not matched to a gene. The CDR3 is CASSNWGDRVLLLHF. CDR3 nucleotide sequence: TGTGCCAGCAGTAACTGGGGGGACAGGGTGCTTCTACTCCACTTT.

V is TRBV29-1 and J is TRBJ1-5, with D uncertain. This CDR3 has 13 residues. The V gene lost 4 bases and the J gene lost 3 bases, with 10 bases spanning the gap. Germline CDR1 is SQVTM and CDR2 is ANQGSEA. In DNA form, the CDR3 reads TGCAGCGTTGCCCCAACTCCCAATCAGCCCCAGCATTTT. It yields the protein CSVAPTPNQPQHF. The full variable domain, completed using reference TRBV29-1 and TRBJ1-5, is SAVISQKPSRDICQRGTSLTIQCQVDSQVTMMFWYRQQPGQSLTLIATANQGSEATYESGFVIDKFPISRPNLTFSTLTVSNMSPEDSSIYLCSVAPTPNQPQHFGDGTRLSIL.

The gene calls are TRBV30 and TRBJ2-7; 11 nucleotides agree with TRBD2. CDR3 length: 15 amino acids. Germline V CDR1 and CDR2: GTSNPN, SVGIG (reference sequence). After removal of 2 bases from V and 0 bases from J, the junction contained 3 bases not matched to a gene. The CDR3 region has the DNA TGTGCCTGGAGTTTGGGACTAGCGGACTCCTACGAGCAGTACTTC. It codes for CAWSLGLADSYEQYF. Filled out from reference TRBV30 and TRBJ2-7, the complete variable domain reads SQTIHQWPATLVQPVGSPLSLECTVEGTSNPNLYWYRQAAGRGLQLLFYSVGIGQISSEVPQNLSASRPQDRQFILSSKKLLLSDSGFYLCAWSLGLADSYEQYFGPGTRLTVT.

The sample holds one count of this clone. The chain couples TRBV7-9 to TRBJ2-5; perhaps TRBD2 as D (6 bases). Trimming stripped 5 bases from V and 5 bases from J, with 12 bases between. Germline V CDR1 and CDR2: SEHNR, FQNEAQ (reference sequence). The CDR3 has 13 amino acids. CDR3 DNA sequence: TGTGCCAGCAGCCCGGGACGGGAGGAGACCCAGTACTTC. Translated, it gives CASSPGREETQYF.

This clone was seen just once. The chain links TRBV10-3 to TRBJ2-6; D may be TRBD1 (5 bases). Germline-derived CDR1 and CDR2 are ENHRY and SYGVKD. This CDR3 has 17 amino acids. V lost 0 bases to trimming and J lost 0 bases, with 9 bases between them. The CDR3 is CAISESGRGSGANVLTF. The DNA for the CDR3 is TGTGCCATCAGTGAGTCGGGTAGGGGCTCTGGGGCCAACGTCCTGACTTTC.

The chain couples TRBV5-1 to TRBJ2-5; TRBD2 matches at 9 bases. The V and J ends lost 0 bases and 2 bases, in that order; junction bases with no gene match: 5. The CDR3 is 16 amino acids. CDR1 is SGHRS and CDR2 is YFSETQ in the germline V gene. The CDR3 loop reads CASSLGSGGAQETQYF. The CDR3 nucleotides read TGCGCCAGCAGCTTGGGTAGCGGGGGTGCGCAAGAGACCCAGTACTTC.

A single count supports this clone. The J gene is TRBJ1-1, the V gene TRBV30; TRBD1 might be the D (5 bases). Per the germline V gene, CDR1 is GTSNPN and CDR2 is SVGIG (reference sequence). The ends were cut back, 5 bases at V and 5 bases at J, with 12 bases in the middle. This CDR3 has 12 amino acids. The CDR3 sequence: CAWGRGVTEAFF. As DNA, the CDR3 is TGTGCCTGGGGCCGGGGGGTGACTGAAGCTTTCTTT.

The table lists this clone with a few counts. The chain uses TRBV19 and TRBJ1-1; tentatively, D is TRBD1 (5 bases). The CDR3 covers 15 residues. Germline CDR1 and CDR2: LNHDA and SQIVND (reference sequence). Deletions cut 3 bases from V and 4 bases from J, with 15 bases between. The CDR3 loop reads CASSIYDSLVTEAFF. CDR3 nucleotide sequence: TGTGCCAGTAGTATTTACGACAGCCTCGTCACTGAAGCTTTCTTT.

The chain is built from TRBV19 and TRBJ2-7; 7 bases map to TRBD1. Germline lookup yields CDR1 LNHDA and CDR2 SQIVND (reference sequence). The CDR3 contains 15 residues. V was clipped by 6 bases and J by 4 bases; unmatched bases: 12. CDR3 region: CASSDPYRGTYEQYF. Here the CDR3 DNA reads TGTGCCAGTAGCGACCCCTACAGGGGTACTTACGAGCAGTACTTC.

The chain has TRBV7-3 and TRBJ2-5, with 8 bases identical to TRBD2. CDR1 is SGHTA, CDR2 FQGTGA, per germline. CDR3 length equals 16 residues. Unmatched junction bases numbered 12, after V lost 5 bases and J lost 4 bases. The CDR3 DNA reads as TGTGCCAGCAGCCCCCGCGGGCGGGGGGAGGGAGAGACCCAGTACTTC. Protein product: CASSPRGRGEGETQYF.

V and J are TRBV28 and TRBJ1-5; D remains unclear. The CDR3 sequence is 15 residues long. CDR1 is MDHEN and CDR2 is SYDVKM in the germline V gene. V was pared by 6 bases and J by 0 bases, with 12 bases between. This CDR3 is CASRSAGYSNQPQHF. The CDR3 coding sequence is TGTGCCAGCAGGTCCGCAGGTTATAGCAATCAGCCCCAGCATTTT.

V and J are TRBV7-8 and TRBJ2-5, with TRBD1 matching over 11 bases. J lost 0 bases, V lost 6 bases, and 9 bases had no gene match. CDR1 is SGHVS, CDR2 FQNEAQ, per germline. The CDR3 is made up of 17 amino acids. The CDR3 DNA is TGTGCCAGCAGACTAGGGACAGGGGGACTAAACCAAGAGACCCAGTACTTC. Translated: CASRLGTGGLNQETQYF.

In DNA form, the CDR3 reads TGTGCCATCAGTGGAGGGGGCACCGGGGAGCTGTTTTTT. This translates into CAISGGGTGELFF. The chain links TRBV10-3 to TRBJ2-2; TRBD1 is a possible D gene (6 bases). Germline CDR1 reads ENHRY; CDR2 reads SYGVKD. CDR3 length: 13 residues. Trimming removed 4 bases from V and 4 bases from J, with 7 bases in between.

V usage is TRBV7-2 and J usage is TRBJ2-3; D perhaps matches TRBD1 (5 bases). This CDR3 has 14 amino acids. Trimming stripped 3 bases from V and 4 bases from J, with 11 bases between. Germline CDR1 reads SGHTA; CDR2 reads FQGNSA. In DNA, the CDR3 is TGTGCCAGCAGCTTTAGGTGGGGCGCAGATACGCAGTATTTT. Translating it yields CASSFRWGADTQYF. Full variable domain (remainder filled in from reference TRBV7-2 and TRBJ2-3): GAGVSQSPSNKVTEKGKDVELRCDPISGHTALYWYRQSLGQGLEFLIYFQGNSAPDKSGLPSDRFSAERTGGSVSTLTIQRTQQEDSAVYLCASSFRWGADTQYFGPGTRLTVL.

V is TRBV10-3 and J is TRBJ1-3; D is possibly TRBD1 (6 bases). This CDR3 spans 16 amino acids. The V and J ends lost 1 base and 2 bases respectively, with 12 bases between them. CDR1 and CDR2 from the germline V gene are ENHRY and SYGVKD. CDR3 DNA: TGTGCCATCAGTGAGTTTTTAGGGGGAACTGGAAACACCATATATTTT. Amino acid sequence: CAISEFLGGTGNTIYF.

The V call is TRBV19, the J call TRBJ1-2; the match to TRBD1 covers 10 bases. Germline lookup yields CDR1 LNHDA and CDR2 SQIVND (reference sequence). CDR3 length: 14 residues. With 5 bases clipped from V and 8 bases from J, the junction kept 8 bases outside the gene matches. CDR3 in DNA: TGTGCCAGTAGTTTCCCGGGACAGGGGTACGGCTACACCTTC. Encoded protein: CASSFPGQGYGYTF.

The rearrangement links TRBV4-3 to TRBJ2-3; 7 positions agree with TRBD2. Germline CDR1 and CDR2: LGHNA and YSLEER. The trim removed 5 bases at V and 0 bases at J, leaving 8 bases unmatched. CDR3 length: 16 amino acids. The CDR3 spells CASSLIAGSSTDTQYF. In DNA form, the CDR3 reads TGCGCCAGCAGCTTAATAGCGGGCTCTAGCACAGATACGCAGTATTTT.

Details on this clone: Other nucleotide sequences from this sample produce the same CDR3. This chain uses TRBV28 with TRBJ1-2; tentatively, D is TRBD1 (5 bases). The CDR3 length is 13 residues. CDR1 and CDR2 (germline): MDHEN, SYDVKM. V was cut by 3 bases and J by 2 bases, with 7 bases left in between. The CDR3 DNA sequence: TGTGCCAGCAGTTTCCGGGGGAACTATGGCTACACCTTC. Protein sequence: CASSFRGNYGYTF.

Of note for this clone: The same CDR3 arises from other DNA sequences in this sample as well. V usage is TRBV28 and J usage is TRBJ1-3, with D possibly TRBD1 on 5 matching bases. CDR1 and CDR2 (germline): MDHEN, SYDVKM. This CDR3 spans 13 amino acids. V lost 3 bases to trimming and J lost 2 bases, with 5 bases between them. In DNA, the CDR3 is TGTGCCAGCAGTTTCAGGGCTGGAAACACCATATATTTT. Its protein product is CASSFRAGNTIYF.

This clone has only a few counts. The rearrangement uses TRBV7-9 and TRBJ1-6; the D gene is possibly TRBD1 (5 bases). Trimming stripped 8 bases from V and 6 bases from J, with 14 bases between. The V gene's germline CDR1 is SEHNR and CDR2 FQNEAQ (reference sequence). The CDR3 loop spans 14 amino acids. CDR3 sequence reads: CASGLGGTNSPLHF. CDR3 nucleotide sequence: TGTGCCAGCGGCCTCGGGGGGACTAATTCACCCCTCCACTTT.

Regarding this clone: Other DNA sequences within the sample encode an identical CDR3. This chain uses TRBV27 with TRBJ1-5; 9 bases match TRBD1. J was trimmed by 1 base and V by 2 bases; bases with no gene match: 0. CDR3 size: 15 residues. Germline CDR1 MNHEY, CDR2 SMNVEV (reference sequence). DNA for the CDR3: TGTGCCAGCAGTTTAGGGACAGGGAGCAATCAGCCCCAGCATTTT. Translation gives CASSLGTGSNQPQHF.

V usage is TRBV7-9 and J usage is TRBJ1-1, with 9 bases lining up with TRBD1. From germline, CDR1 is SEHNR and CDR2 FQNEAQ (reference sequence). After removal of 4 bases from V and 4 bases from J, the junction contained 4 bases not matched to a gene. The CDR3 is made up of 14 amino acids. The CDR3 loop reads CASSWTDRGTEAFF. The CDR3 DNA is TGTGCCAGCAGCTGGACGGACAGGGGCACTGAAGCTTTCTTT.

The rearrangement uses TRBV6-1 and TRBJ2-3, with TRBD1 matching 7 bases. V was clipped by 6 bases and J by 6 bases; unmatched bases: 9. This CDR3 spans 14 amino acids. The germline CDR1 and CDR2 sequences are MNHNS and SASEGT. CDR3 amino acids: CASSHRQGRDTQYF. Written as DNA, the CDR3 is TGTGCCAGCAGCCACAGACAGGGACGGGATACGCAGTATTTT.

This clone was detected a few times. V usage is TRBV9 and J usage is TRBJ1-2; 8 positions agree with TRBD1. The CDR3 is 16 amino acids. Losses at the gene ends were 5 bases for V and 4 bases for J; bases not matched to a gene: 13. Germline V gene lookup returns CDR1 SGDLS and CDR2 YYNGEE. The CDR3 region is CASSRGQGSFSYGYTF. The CDR3 DNA is TGTGCCAGCAGTCGCGGACAGGGTTCGTTTAGCTATGGCTACACCTTC.

This chain connects TRBV5-1 to TRBJ1-2; the match to TRBD1 covers 7 bases. The germline gives CDR1 SGHRS, CDR2 YFSETQ. The CDR3 covers 13 residues. The junction had 8 bases not matched to a gene; V was cut back by 6 bases and J by 6 bases. The CDR3 DNA follows: TGCGCCAGCACGTCAGGGGGAATGGATGGCTACACCTTC. It encodes CASTSGGMDGYTF.

The CDR3 protein is CASSFLASPAGELFF. CDR3 in DNA: TGTGCCAGCAGTTTTTTGGCTAGCCCGGCCGGGGAGCTGTTTTTT. The V gene is TRBV27, the J gene TRBJ2-2; weak D call: TRBD2 (5 bases). Germline CDR1 reads MNHEY; CDR2 reads SMNVEV (reference sequence). This CDR3 region has 15 residues. Trimming left V 3 bases short and J 6 bases short, with 14 bases between.